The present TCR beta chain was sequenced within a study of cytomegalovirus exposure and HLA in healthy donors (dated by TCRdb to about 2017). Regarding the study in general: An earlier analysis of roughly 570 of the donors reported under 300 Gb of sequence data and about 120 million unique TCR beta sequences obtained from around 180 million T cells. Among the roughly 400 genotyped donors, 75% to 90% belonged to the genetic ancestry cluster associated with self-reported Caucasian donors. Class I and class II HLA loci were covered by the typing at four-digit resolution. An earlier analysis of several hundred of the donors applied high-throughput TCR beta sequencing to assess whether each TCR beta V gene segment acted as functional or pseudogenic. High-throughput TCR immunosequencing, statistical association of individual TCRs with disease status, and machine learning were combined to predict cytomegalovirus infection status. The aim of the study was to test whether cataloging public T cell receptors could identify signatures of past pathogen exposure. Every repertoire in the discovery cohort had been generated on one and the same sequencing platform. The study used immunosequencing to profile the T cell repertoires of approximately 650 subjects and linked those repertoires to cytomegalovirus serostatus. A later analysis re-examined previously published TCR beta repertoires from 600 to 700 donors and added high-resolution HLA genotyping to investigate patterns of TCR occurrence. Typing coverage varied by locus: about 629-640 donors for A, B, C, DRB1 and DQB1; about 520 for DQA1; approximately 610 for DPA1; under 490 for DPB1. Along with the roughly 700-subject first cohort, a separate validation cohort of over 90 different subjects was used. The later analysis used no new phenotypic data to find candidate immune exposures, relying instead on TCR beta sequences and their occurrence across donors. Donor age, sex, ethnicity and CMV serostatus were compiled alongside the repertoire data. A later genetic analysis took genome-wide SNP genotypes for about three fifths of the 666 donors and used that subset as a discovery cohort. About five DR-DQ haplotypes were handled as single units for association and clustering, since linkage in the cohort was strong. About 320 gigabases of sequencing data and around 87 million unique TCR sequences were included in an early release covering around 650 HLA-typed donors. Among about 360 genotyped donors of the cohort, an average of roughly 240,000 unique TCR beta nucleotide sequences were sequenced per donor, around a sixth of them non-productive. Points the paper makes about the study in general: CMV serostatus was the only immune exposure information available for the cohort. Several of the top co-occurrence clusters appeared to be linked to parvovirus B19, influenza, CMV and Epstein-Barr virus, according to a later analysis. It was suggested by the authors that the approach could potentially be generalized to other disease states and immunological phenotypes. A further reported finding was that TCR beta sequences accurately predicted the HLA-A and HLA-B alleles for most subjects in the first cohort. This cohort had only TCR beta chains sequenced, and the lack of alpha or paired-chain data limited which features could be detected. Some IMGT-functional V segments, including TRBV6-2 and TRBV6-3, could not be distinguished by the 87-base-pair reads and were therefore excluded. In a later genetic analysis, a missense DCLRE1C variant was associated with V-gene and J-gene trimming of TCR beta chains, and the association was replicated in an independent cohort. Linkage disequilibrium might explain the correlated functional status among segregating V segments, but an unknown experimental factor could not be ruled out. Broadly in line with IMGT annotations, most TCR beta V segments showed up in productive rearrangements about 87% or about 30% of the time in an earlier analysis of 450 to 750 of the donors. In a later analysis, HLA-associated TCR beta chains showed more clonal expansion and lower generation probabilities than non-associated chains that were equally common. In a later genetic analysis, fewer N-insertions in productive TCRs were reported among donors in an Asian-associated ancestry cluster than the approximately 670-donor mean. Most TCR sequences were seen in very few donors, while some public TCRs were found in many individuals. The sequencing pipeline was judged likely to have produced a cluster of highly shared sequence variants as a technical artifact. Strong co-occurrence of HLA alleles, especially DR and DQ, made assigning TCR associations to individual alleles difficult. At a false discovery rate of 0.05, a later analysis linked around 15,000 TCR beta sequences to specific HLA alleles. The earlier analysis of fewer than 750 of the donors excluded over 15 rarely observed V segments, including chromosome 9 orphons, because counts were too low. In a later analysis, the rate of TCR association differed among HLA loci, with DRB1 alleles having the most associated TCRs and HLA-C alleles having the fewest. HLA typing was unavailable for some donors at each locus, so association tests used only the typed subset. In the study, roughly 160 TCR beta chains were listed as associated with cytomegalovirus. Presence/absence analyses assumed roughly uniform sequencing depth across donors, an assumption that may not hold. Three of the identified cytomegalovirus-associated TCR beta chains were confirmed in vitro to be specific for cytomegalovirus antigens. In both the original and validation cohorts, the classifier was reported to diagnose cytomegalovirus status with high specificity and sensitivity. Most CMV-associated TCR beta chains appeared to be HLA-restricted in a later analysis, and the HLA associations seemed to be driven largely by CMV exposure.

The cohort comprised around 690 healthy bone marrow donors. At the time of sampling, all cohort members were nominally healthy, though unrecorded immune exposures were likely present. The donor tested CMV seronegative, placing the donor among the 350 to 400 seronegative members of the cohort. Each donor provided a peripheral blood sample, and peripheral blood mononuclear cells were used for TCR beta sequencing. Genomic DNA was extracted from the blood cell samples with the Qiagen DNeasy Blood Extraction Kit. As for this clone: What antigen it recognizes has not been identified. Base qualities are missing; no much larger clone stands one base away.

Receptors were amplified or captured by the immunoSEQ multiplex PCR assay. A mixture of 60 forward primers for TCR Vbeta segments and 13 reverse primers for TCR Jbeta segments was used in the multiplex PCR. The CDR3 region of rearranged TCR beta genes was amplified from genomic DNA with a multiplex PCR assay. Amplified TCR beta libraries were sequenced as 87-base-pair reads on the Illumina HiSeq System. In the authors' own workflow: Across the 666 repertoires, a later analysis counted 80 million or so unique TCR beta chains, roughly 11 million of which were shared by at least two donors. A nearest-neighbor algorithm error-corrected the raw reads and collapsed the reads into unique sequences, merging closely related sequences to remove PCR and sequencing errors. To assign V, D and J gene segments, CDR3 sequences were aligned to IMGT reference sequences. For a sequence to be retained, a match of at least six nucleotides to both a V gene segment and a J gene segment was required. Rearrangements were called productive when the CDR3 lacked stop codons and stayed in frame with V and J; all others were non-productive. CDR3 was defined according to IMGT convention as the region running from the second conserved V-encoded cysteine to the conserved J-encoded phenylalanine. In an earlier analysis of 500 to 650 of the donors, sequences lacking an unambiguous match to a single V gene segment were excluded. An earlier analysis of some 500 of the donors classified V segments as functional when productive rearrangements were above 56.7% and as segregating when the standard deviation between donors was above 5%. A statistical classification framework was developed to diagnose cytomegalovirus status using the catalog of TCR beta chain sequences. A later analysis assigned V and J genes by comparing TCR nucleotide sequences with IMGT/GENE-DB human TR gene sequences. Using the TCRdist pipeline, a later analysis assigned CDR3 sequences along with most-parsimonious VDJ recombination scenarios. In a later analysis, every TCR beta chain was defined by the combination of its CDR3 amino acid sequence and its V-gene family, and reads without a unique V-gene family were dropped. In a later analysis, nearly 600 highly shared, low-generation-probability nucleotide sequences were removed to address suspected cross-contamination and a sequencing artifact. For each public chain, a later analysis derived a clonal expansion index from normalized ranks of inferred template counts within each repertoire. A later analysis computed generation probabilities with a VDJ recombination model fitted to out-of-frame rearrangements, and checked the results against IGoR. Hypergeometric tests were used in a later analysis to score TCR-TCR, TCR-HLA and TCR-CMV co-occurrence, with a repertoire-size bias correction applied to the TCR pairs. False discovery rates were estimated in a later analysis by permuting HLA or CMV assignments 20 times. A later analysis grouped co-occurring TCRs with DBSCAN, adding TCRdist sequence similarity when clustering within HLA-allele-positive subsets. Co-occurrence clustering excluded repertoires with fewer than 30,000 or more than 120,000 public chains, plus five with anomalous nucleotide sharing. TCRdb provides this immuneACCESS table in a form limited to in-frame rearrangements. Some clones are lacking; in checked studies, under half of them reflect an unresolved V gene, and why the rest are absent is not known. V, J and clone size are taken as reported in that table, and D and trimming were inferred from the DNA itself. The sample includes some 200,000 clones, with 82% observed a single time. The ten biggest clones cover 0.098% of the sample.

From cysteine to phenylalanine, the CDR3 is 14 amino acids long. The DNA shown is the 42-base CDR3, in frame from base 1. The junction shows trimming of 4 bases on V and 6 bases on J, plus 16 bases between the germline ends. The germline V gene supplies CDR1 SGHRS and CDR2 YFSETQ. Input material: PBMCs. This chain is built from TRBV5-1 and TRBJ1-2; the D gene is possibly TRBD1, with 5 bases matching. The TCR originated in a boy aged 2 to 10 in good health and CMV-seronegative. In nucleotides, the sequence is TGCGCCAGCAGCCCGCCGGAGGGGTTCGATGGCTACACCTTC. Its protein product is CASSPPEGFDGYTF.